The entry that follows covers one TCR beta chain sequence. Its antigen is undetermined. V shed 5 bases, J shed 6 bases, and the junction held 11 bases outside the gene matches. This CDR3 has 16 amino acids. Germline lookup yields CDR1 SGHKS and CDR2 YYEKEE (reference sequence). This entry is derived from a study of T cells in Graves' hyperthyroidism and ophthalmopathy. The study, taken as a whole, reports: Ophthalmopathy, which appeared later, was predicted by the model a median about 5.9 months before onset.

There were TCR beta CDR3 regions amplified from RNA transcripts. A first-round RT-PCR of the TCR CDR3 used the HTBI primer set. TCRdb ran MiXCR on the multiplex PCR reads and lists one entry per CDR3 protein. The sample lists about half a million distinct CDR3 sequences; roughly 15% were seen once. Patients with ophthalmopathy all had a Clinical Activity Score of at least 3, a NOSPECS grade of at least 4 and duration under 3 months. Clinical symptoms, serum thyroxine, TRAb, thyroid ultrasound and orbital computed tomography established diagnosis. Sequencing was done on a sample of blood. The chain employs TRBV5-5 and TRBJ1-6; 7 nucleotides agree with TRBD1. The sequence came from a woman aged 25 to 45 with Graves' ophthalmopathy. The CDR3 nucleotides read TGTGCCAGCAGACATACCACCGGGACAGCTAATTCACCCCTCCACTTT. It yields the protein CASRHTTGTANSPLHF.